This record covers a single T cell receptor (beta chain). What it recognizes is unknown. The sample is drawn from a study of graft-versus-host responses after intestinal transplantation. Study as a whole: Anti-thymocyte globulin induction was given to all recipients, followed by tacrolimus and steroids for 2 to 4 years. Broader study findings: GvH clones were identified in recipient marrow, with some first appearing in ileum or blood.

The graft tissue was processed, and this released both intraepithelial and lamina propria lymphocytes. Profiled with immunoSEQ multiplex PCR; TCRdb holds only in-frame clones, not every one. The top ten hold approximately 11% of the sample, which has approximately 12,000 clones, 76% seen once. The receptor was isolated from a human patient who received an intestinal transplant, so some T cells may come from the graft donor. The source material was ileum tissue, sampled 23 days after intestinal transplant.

The CDR3 DNA reads as TGCGCCAGCAGCCAAGTCCGGGACACCTCCTACGAGCAGTACTTC. This codes for CASSQVRDTSYEQYF. The chain employs TRBV4-1 and TRBJ2-5, with TRBD1 as a possible D gene (6 bases). The DNA end is a closer match to TRBJ2-7, so the J assignment may be wrong. The CDR3 has 15 residues. Germline values: CDR1 MGHRA, CDR2 YSYEKL.